This is a list of T cell receptor beta chains from one sample in a study of blood T cell repertoires in COVID-19. TCRdb's copy holds only in-frame clones and misses some; the assay was immunoSEQ multiplex PCR. The sample shows tens of thousands of clones, 86% of them seen only once. Sequenced sample: peripheral blood. The receptors were gathered from a human donor in a cohort sampled during active COVID-19. Both conserved end residues are part of each CDR3. A D gene is named only where the DNA matches it firmly. Clone sizes are given selectively: once, few, many, or a class where the clone is expanded.

j_call	v_call	clone_size	d_call	cdr3_nt	cdr3_aa
TRBJ2-7	TRBV7-9	.	TRBD1	TGTGCCAGCAGCTATGGGACAGGGGCGACCTACGAGCAGTACTTC	CASSYGTGATYEQYF
TRBJ1-2	TRBV10-3	few	.	TGTGCCATCAGTCTTAACCTACAGACTAACTATGGCTACACCTTC	CAISLNLQTNYGYTF
TRBJ2-7	TRBV5-5	.	TRBD1	TGTGCCAGCAGCTTGGCCCCCGGACAGGACTCCTACGAGCAGTACTTC	CASSLAPGQDSYEQYF
TRBJ2-1	TRBV4-3	.	.	TGCGCCAGCAGCCAAGATTCGTCTAGGAATGAGCAGTTCTTC	CASSQDSSRNEQFF
TRBJ2-7	TRBV7-2	.	TRBD2	TGTGCCAGCAGCAGAACTAGCGGGGGACCCTACGAGCAGTACTTC	CASSRTSGGPYEQYF
TRBJ2-3	TRBV5-4	.	.	TGTGCCAGCAGCTCCCCTAACACAGATACGCAGTATTTT	CASSSPNTDTQYF
TRBJ2-1	TRBV28	.	TRBD2	TGTGCCAGCAGTTCTCAGACTAGCGGTCCCTTCTACAATGAGCAGTTCTTC	CASSSQTSGPFYNEQFF
TRBJ2-2	TRBV7-2	few	TRBD2	TGTGCCAGCAGCTTAGGACTAGCGGGAGGCGGGACCGGGGAGCTGTTTTTT	CASSLGLAGGGTGELFF
TRBJ2-1	TRBV5-1	.	TRBD2	TGCGCCAGCACTCTGGGAGCGGGAGTAGGTGAGCAGTTCTTC	CASTLGAGVGEQFF
TRBJ2-7	TRBV7-2	.	TRBD2	TGTGCCAGCAGCCTTCGACTAGCGGGAGCCTACGAGCAGTACTTC	CASSLRLAGAYEQYF
TRBJ2-1	TRBV12-1	.	.	TGTGCCAGCAGCCCGATCCTAGCGGACTTTTTCTACAATGAGCAGTTCTTC	CASSPILADFFYNEQFF
TRBJ1-1	TRBV12-3/TRBV12-4	few	.	TGTGCCAGCAATAAAGCGGCTGAAGCTTTCTTT	CASNKAAEAFF
TRBJ2-2	TRBV6-2/TRBV6-3	once	.	TGTGCCAGCAGCCCGACAGTTGGGAACACCGGGGAGCTGTTTTTT	CASSPTVGNTGELFF
TRBJ2-1	TRBV5-1	.	.	TGCGCCAGCAGCTTGGGTGTCGGGTCAAGCTCCTACAATGAGCAGTTCTTC	CASSLGVGSSSYNEQFF
TRBJ1-1	TRBV6-5	.	.	TGTGCCAGCAGTACCGGGTCCGGCTCGGGGACTGAAGCTTTCTTT	CASSTGSGSGTEAFF
TRBJ1-5	TRBV27	.	.	TGTGCCAGCAGTTTATTGGGTCGGGGGAGCAATCAGCCCCAGCATTTT	CASSLLGRGSNQPQHF
TRBJ2-5	TRBV11-2	.	TRBD2	TGTGCCAGCAGCCCCCGAGGAGCGGGGCCTCCAACACAAGAGACCCAGTACTTC	CASSPRGAGPPTQETQYF
TRBJ2-2	TRBV10-3	.	TRBD2	TGTGCCATCAGTGAGTCTACTAGCGGAGTCTACACCGGGGAGCTGTTTTTT	CAISESTSGVYTGELFF
TRBJ1-5	TRBV5-1	.	.	TGCGCCAGCAGCTTGGCAGGGGTCGATCAGCCCCAGCATTTT	CASSLAGVDQPQHF
TRBJ2-7	TRBV5-1	.	TRBD2	TGCGCCAGCTCTCAGCGGGGAGACTCCTACGAGCAGTACTTC	CASSQRGDSYEQYF
TRBJ1-2	TRBV7-3	.	.	TGTGCCAGCAGCTTGGGCCCCTCCTTGTATGGCTACACCTTC	CASSLGPSLYGYTF
TRBJ1-3	TRBV2	few	TRBD1	TGTGCCACCAGGACAGGGGATGCTGGAAACACCATATATTTT	CATRTGDAGNTIYF
TRBJ2-1	TRBV3-1/TRBV3-2	.	.	TGTGCCAGCAGCCTAAGAGGGTTTGCCGGAGACAATGAGCAGTTCTTC	CASSLRGFAGDNEQFF
TRBJ1-1	TRBV29-1	once	.	TGCAGCGTTGTTTTAGGAGGGAACACTGAAGCTTTCTTT	CSVVLGGNTEAFF
TRBJ2-7	TRBV18	once	TRBD1	TGTGCCAGCTCACTTACAGGGGACCACTACGAGCAGTACTTC	CASSLTGDHYEQYF
TRBJ1-2	TRBV25-1	.	.	TGTGCCAGCAGTGAATATAAGGCGGGGCTACGAGGCTACACCTTC	CASSEYKAGLRGYTF
TRBJ2-2	TRBV12-5	.	.	TGTGCTAGTGGCCGGGACTGGGCAAACACCGGGGAGCTGTTTTTT	CASGRDWANTGELFF
TRBJ1-4	TRBV7-2	.	.	TGTGCCAGCTCGCGGGGGGGTAATGAAAAACTGTTTTTT	CASSRGGNEKLFF
TRBJ1-5	TRBV7-3	.	.	TGTGCCAGCAGCTTCCCTCCCGACGGGAATCAGCCCCAGCATTTT	CASSFPPDGNQPQHF
TRBJ2-5	TRBV11-2	.	TRBD2	TGTGCCAGCAGCTTAGTGGGTCGTACTAGCGGGAGTAGAGAGACCCAGTACTTC	CASSLVGRTSGSRETQYF
TRBJ2-1	TRBV5-1	.	TRBD2	TGCGCCAGCAGCTCAAGGACAGGAGGACTAGCGGGAGGAGGGGGGCAGTTCTTC	CASSSRTGGLAGGGGQFF
TRBJ1-6	TRBV9	.	.	TGTGCCAGCAGCGTTTCACAGGACAATTCACCCCTCCACTTT	CASSVSQDNSPLHF